This T cell receptor (beta chain) originates from a study of vaccination and CD4 T cells after COVID-19. Study overall: The cells in question were stimulated using overlapping spike peptides derived from SARS-CoV-2, HCoV-NL63, HCoV-OC43 and HCoV-229E. Controls used CEFX viral epitopes (positive), HIV-1 Nef peptides (negative), or no peptide. Findings and limits, study-wide: Among those convalescent, a median about 85% of reactive clones emerged solely post-vaccination.

This CDR3 is built from 13 residues. With 8 bases removed from V and 3 bases from J, the gap between germline ends came to 13 bases. Specified treatment: roughly 11-day PBMC culture with coronavirus spike peptide pools or control peptides (ViraFEST assay). ViraFEST relied on peptide pools to expand antigen-specific T cells; the TCRs were sequenced afterward. Once obtained from cultured CD4+ T cells, the DNA was sequenced using the Oncomine TCR Beta short-read assay. TCRdb re-called the PCR reads through MiXCR, storing one row per CDR3 protein. The profile shows under 20,000 distinct CDR3 sequences, 35% to 50% of them singletons. This clonotype showed up just a few times. The target antigen is unknown.

This receptor was obtained from a human donor who had recovered from COVID-19. The V gene is TRBV12-3 or TRBV12-4, the J gene TRBJ2-5; D may be TRBD2 (5 bases). Sequencing was performed on CD4+ T cells from blood, cultured in vitro, taken after SARS-CoV-2 vaccination. CDR3: CASGSSAEETQYF. Written as DNA, the CDR3 is TGTGCCAGCGGGAGTTCTGCGGAAGAGACCCAGTACTTC.